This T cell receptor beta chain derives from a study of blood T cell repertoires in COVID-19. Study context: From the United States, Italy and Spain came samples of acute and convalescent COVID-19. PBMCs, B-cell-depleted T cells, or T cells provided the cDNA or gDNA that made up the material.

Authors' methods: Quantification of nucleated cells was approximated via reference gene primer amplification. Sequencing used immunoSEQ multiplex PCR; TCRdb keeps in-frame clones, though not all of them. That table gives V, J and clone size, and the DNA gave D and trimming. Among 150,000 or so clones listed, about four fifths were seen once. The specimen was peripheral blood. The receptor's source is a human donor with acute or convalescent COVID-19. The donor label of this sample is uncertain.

The CDR3 nucleotides read TGTGCCAGCAGCTCCGGGGGGGCCGCAAGCCACGAGCAGTACTTC. Translation: CASSSGGAASHEQYF. The chain is built from TRBV7-9 and TRBJ2-7; 8 positions match TRBD2. The J segment lost 5 bases and the V segment lost 4 bases, leaving 10 bases of the junction unmatched. Germline V lookup: CDR1 SEHNR, CDR2 FQNEAQ (reference sequence). This CDR3 contains 15 residues.